A single count supports the clone carrying this T cell receptor beta chain. This specimen comes from a study of shared clonotypes between healthy human individuals. Across the study: A couple of female and three male donors aged 18 to 49 were enrolled.

Sequencing used immunoSEQ multiplex PCR; TCRdb keeps in-frame clones, though not all of them. The table includes about 490,000 clones, around 73% detected once. Those who donated were healthy HIV-negative adults, with no recent acute infections or vaccinations reported. The CDR3 spans 14 residues. Germline V CDR1 and CDR2: SNHLY, FYNNEI. Trimming cost V 4 bases and J 6 bases; bases outside gene matches: 5. This sequence was found in a woman aged 40 to 50 in good health. Some clones in this sample may be carry-over from other donors' samples. V is TRBV2 and J is TRBJ2-3; 9 bases are shared with TRBD2. The sample consisted of PBMCs. CDR3 amino acids: CASSGEAGGDTQYF. The CDR3 coding sequence is TGTGCCAGCAGTGGGGAAGCGGGAGGCGATACGCAGTATTTT.